This entry lists 10 T cell receptor beta chains sequenced from one sample in a study of early T cells in non-severe SARS-CoV-2 infection (dated by TCRdb to 2020 to 2023). Library preparation used 5' RACE. Sequenced on a NextSeq 500. The public reads were reanalyzed by TCRdb: fastp trimming at Q25, MiXCR alignment, in-frame beta chains only. Rows are unified per CDR3 protein, each entry keeping the most common DNA and genes. This sample has tens of thousands of distinct CDR3 sequences in its table, and about a quarter of those were observed once. Under 6% of the sample comes from the top ten. Here the sequenced sample was whole blood, taken at baseline. These receptors came from an adult who was a healthcare worker with PCR-confirmed SARS-CoV-2 infection or an uninfected control (not recorded which).

V and J are TRBV7-6 and TRBJ1-1; 10 bases fit TRBD1. V shed 1 base, J shed 5 bases, and the junction held 4 bases outside the gene matches. The CDR3 has 15 residues. The germline gives CDR1 SGHVS, CDR2 FNYEAQ. CDR3 region: CASSLVGQGRTEAFF. The CDR3 coding sequence is TGTGCCAGCAGCTTAGTGGGACAGGGGAGGACTGAAGCTTTCTTT.

This clonotype was counted a few times. CDR3 amino acids: CASRQGESQPQHF. CDR3 sequence (DNA): TGTGCCAGTCGACAGGGCGAGAGTCAGCCCCAGCATTTT. The gene calls are TRBV19 and TRBJ1-5, with 7 positions matching TRBD1. This CDR3 region has 13 residues. Germline CDR1 is LNHDA and CDR2 is SQIVND (reference sequence). J was trimmed by 6 bases and V by 8 bases; bases with no gene match: 7.

The chain has TRBV20-1 and TRBJ2-7, with 9 bases lining up with TRBD1. J was trimmed by 7 bases and V by 3 bases; bases with no gene match: 7. The CDR3 runs to 13 residues. Germline assignment: CDR1 DFQATT and CDR2 SNEGSKA (reference sequence). The CDR3 region is CSASRDRVGEQYF. CDR3 coding DNA: TGCAGTGCTAGCCGGGACAGGGTGGGGGAGCAGTACTTC.

The chain couples TRBV25-1 to TRBJ1-1; D gene uncertain. Trimming took off 4 bases at V and 7 bases at J, with 7 bases between the two ends. The CDR3 is 11 amino acids. CDR1 is MGHDK and CDR2 is SYGVNS in the germline V gene. The CDR3 here is CASSGRIEAFF. DNA of the CDR3: TGTGCCAGCAGTGGGCGGATTGAAGCTTTCTTT.

A few counts support this clonotype. The CDR3: CASSLRGYEQYF. Written as DNA, the CDR3 is TGTGCCAGCAGCCTCCGGGGGTATGAGCAGTACTTC. V usage is TRBV12-3 or TRBV12-4 and J usage is TRBJ2-7; tentative D call: TRBD2 (6 bases). CDR3 size: 12 residues. Trimming cost V 6 bases and J 7 bases, with 13 bases left between them.

The chain is built from TRBV6-5 and TRBJ2-2; the D gene is possibly TRBD1 (6 bases). The CDR3 spans 15 residues. Germline CDR1 reads MNHEY; CDR2 reads SVGAGI. V was pared by 6 bases and J by 5 bases, with 16 bases between. CDR3 amino acids: CASRWMGAQTGELFF. DNA of the CDR3: TGTGCCAGCAGGTGGATGGGGGCCCAAACCGGGGAGCTGTTTTTT.

The chain employs TRBV11-2 and TRBJ2-1; 10 bases match TRBD2. The CDR3 runs to 15 residues. Germline lookup yields CDR1 SGHAT and CDR2 FQNNGV. Trimming took 2 bases from V and 5 from J; bases not matched to a gene: 3. This chain's CDR3 is CASSLLAGVNNEQFF. The CDR3 DNA reads TGTGCCAGCAGCTTACTAGCGGGGGTAAACAATGAGCAGTTCTTC.

The J gene is TRBJ2-2, the V gene TRBV12-3 or TRBV12-4; D not certain. The germline V and J ends were trimmed by 3 bases and 6 bases, with 11 bases remaining between them. This CDR3 has 14 amino acids. CDR3 loop: CASSLLGYPGELFF. DNA of the CDR3: TGTGCCAGCAGTTTGTTGGGTTATCCCGGGGAGCTGTTTTTT.

In its sample, this clonotype was seen many times. The chain recombines TRBV5-1 with TRBJ1-5; no definite D call. Germline loops: CDR1 SGHRS, CDR2 YFSETQ. The CDR3 totals 14 residues. The V end was cut by 0 bases, the J end by 6 bases, with 10 bases between. The CDR3 bases are TGCGCCAGCAGCTTGGGTGAATTTGGTCAGCCCCAGCATTTT. This gives the protein CASSLGEFGQPQHF.

This clonotype has more than one count but fewer than ten. This chain links TRBV6-1 with TRBJ2-7; 9 nucleotides agree with TRBD1. CDR3 length: 13 residues. Trimming removed 4 bases from V and 9 bases from J; junction bases left unmatched: 7. Germline V lookup: CDR1 MNHNS, CDR2 SASEGT. CDR3 region: CASSVTTGGLQYF. The CDR3 nucleotides read TGTGCCAGCAGTGTAACCACAGGGGGCCTGCAGTACTTC.